This T cell receptor beta chain was found in a study of T-cell reconstitution after alpha-beta-depleted transplantation in children. Unmatched junction bases numbered 9, after V lost 4 bases and J lost 4 bases. This CDR3 spans 15 amino acids. The TCRbeta library incorporated unique molecular identifiers. MiXCR, run by TCRdb on the PCR reads, gives a single entry per CDR3 protein. This repertoire shows a few hundred thousand distinct CDR3 sequences, just over 20% found once; its top ten account for 3.5% to 4%. The source material was PBMCs from the stem cell graft donor, sampled from the stem cell graft. The chain is built from TRBV12-3 or TRBV12-4 and TRBJ1-2; 7 bases line up with TRBD1. The sequence was obtained from a human donor who donated a stem cell graft to a child with acute myeloid leukemia. The CDR3 nucleotides are TGTGCCAGCAGTTGGCGGGACAGCCTTACCTATGGCTACACCTTC. Its translation: CASSWRDSLTYGYTF.